The rows below give T cell receptor beta chains drawn from one sample of a study of vaccination and CD4 T cells after COVID-19. These receptors' targets are unknown. TCRdb itself ran the PCR reads through MiXCR, one entry per CDR3 protein. This table holds approximately 20,000 distinct CDR3 sequences, about 35% found once. This sample comprised CD4+ T cells from blood, cultured in vitro, obtained about 7 months after SARS-CoV-2 vaccination. Receptors originate from a human donor who had recovered from COVID-19. CDR3s include the opening cysteine and the closing phenylalanine or tryptophan. The D gene is left open where the match is weak. Expanded clones are given a class, and other clones once, few, many or no size at all.

abundance | j_gene | d_gene | v_gene | CDR3aa | CDR3nt
few | TRBJ2-1 | TRBD2 | TRBV7-3 | CASSSSGEGRNEQFF | TGTGCCAGCAGCTCTAGCGGGGAGGGCCGCAATGAGCAGTTCTTC
few | TRBJ2-7 | NA | TRBV20-1 | CSAWTSAYEQYF | TGCAGTGCTTGGACCTCCGCCTACGAGCAGTACTTC
few | TRBJ2-3 | NA | TRBV7-9 | CASSWGLPTDTQYF | TGTGCCAGCAGCTGGGGACTGCCCACAGATACGCAGTATTTT
medium-sized | TRBJ1-2 | NA | TRBV15 | CATSRDLGGDGYTF | TGTGCCACCAGCAGAGATTTAGGAGGGGATGGCTACACCTTC
NA | TRBJ2-1 | NA | TRBV24-1 | CATSDPTQETVYNEQFF | TGTGCCACCAGTGACCCGACCCAGGAGACTGTCTACAATGAGCAGTTCTTC
NA | TRBJ1-1 | TRBD1 | TRBV19 | CASKEGAAFF | TGTGCCTCAAAGGAGGGGGCAGCTTTCTTT
NA | TRBJ1-1 | NA | TRBV7-8 | CASSLLSGGNTEAFF | TGTGCCAGCAGCTTATTGTCGGGCGGGAACACTGAAGCTTTCTTT
few | TRBJ2-7 | NA | TRBV6-5 | CASSYSEGPHEQYF | TGTGCCAGCAGTTACTCCGAAGGGCCCCACGAGCAGTACTTC
few | TRBJ1-6 | TRBD1 | TRBV20-1 | CSARGTGENSPLHF | TGCAGTGCTAGGGGGACAGGGGAAAATTCACCCCTCCACTTT
few | TRBJ2-7 | NA | TRBV20-1 | CSANVPRTYEQYF | TGCAGTGCTAATGTTCCACGGACCTACGAGCAGTACTTC
NA | TRBJ2-7 | TRBD2 | TRBV7-2 | CASSLTSGPSYEQYF | TGTGCCAGCAGCTTAACTAGCGGTCCCTCCTACGAGCAGTACTTC
NA | TRBJ1-5 | NA | TRBV6-5 | CASSYPWSQPQHF | TGTGCCAGCAGTTACCCCTGGTCTCAGCCCCAGCATTTT
NA | TRBJ1-1 | NA | TRBV6-5 | CASSYYQGGTEAFF | TGTGCCAGCAGTTACTATCAGGGTGGCACTGAAGCTTTCTTT
NA | TRBJ2-1 | NA | TRBV7-7 | CASSLGGNLDEQFF | TGTGCTAGCAGCTTAGGCGGGAATCTAGATGAGCAGTTCTTC
NA | TRBJ2-7 | TRBD2 | TRBV28 | CASTLGGSGSSYEQYF | TGTGCCAGCACCTTAGGGGGTAGCGGGAGCTCCTACGAGCAGTACTTC
NA | TRBJ2-7 | TRBD1 | TRBV20-1 | CSARDPAGTGRYEQYF | TGCAGTGCTAGAGATCCAGCCGGGACAGGGAGATACGAGCAGTACTTC
NA | TRBJ1-5 | NA | TRBV19 | CASSIAGGQPQHF | TGTGCCAGTAGTATAGCCGGGGGGCAGCCCCAGCATTTT
NA | TRBJ2-2 | NA | TRBV7-9 | CASTEGAAYTGELFF | TGTGCCAGCACCGAAGGGGCGGCCTACACCGGGGAGCTGTTTTTT
once | TRBJ2-5 | TRBD1 | TRBV19 | CASYDREIETQYF | TGTGCCAGTTATGACAGGGAGATCGAGACCCAGTACTTC
few | TRBJ1-6 | TRBD1 | TRBV7-9 | CASSLENRGSPLHF | TGTGCCAGCAGCTTAGAGAACAGGGGTTCACCCCTCCACTTT
few | TRBJ1-5 | NA | TRBV15 | CATSLDSNQPQHF | TGTGCCACCAGCTTAGATAGCAATCAGCCCCAGCATTTT
NA | TRBJ2-5 | NA | TRBV7-9 | CASSLAGGREETQYF | TGTGCCAGCAGCTTAGCGGGCGGCAGGGAGGAGACCCAGTACTTC
few | TRBJ2-7 | NA | TRBV19 | CASSNRNEQYF | TGTGCCAGTAGCAACAGGAACGAGCAGTACTTC
NA | TRBJ2-3 | TRBD1 | TRBV6-1 | CASTRTGRTDTQYF | TGTGCCAGCACTAGGACAGGACGCACAGATACGCAGTATTTT
NA | TRBJ1-5 | NA | TRBV7-9 | CASSLVSGTRAIYQPQHF | TGTGCCAGCAGCTTAGTTTCGGGGACCCGGGCAATCTACCAGCCCCAGCATTTT
NA | TRBJ2-1 | NA | TRBV6-1 | CASSEAPGNYNEQFF | TGTGCCAGCAGTGAAGCTCCCGGCAATTACAATGAGCAGTTCTTC
NA | TRBJ1-1 | TRBD1 | TRBV27 | CASQPGTGWDTEAFF | TGTGCCAGCCAACCAGGGACAGGGTGGGATACTGAAGCTTTCTTT
medium-sized | TRBJ1-5 | NA | TRBV20-1 | CSATLPRDSNQPQHF | TGCAGTGCTACCCTACCCCGGGACAGCAATCAGCCCCAGCATTTT
few | TRBJ2-7 | TRBD1 | TRBV20-1 | CSAPDRTYEQYF | TGCAGTGCTCCGGACAGGACCTACGAGCAGTACTTC
NA | TRBJ2-3 | TRBD2 | TRBV28 | CASSFPFGGRPDTQYF | TGTGCCAGCAGTTTCCCATTTGGCGGGAGGCCAGATACGCAGTATTTT
NA | TRBJ2-7 | NA | TRBV5-8 | CASRTGGWKEQYF | TGTGCCAGCCGTACGGGCGGGTGGAAAGAGCAGTACTTC
NA | TRBJ1-6 | NA | TRBV21-1 | CASSKALWTASSSPLHF | TGTGCCAGCAGCAAAGCCCTTTGGACGGCCTCCAGTTCACCCCTCCACTTT
NA | TRBJ2-2 | TRBD1 | TRBV15 | CATSRQGDTGELFF | TGTGCCACCAGCAGACAGGGGGACACCGGGGAGCTGTTTTTT
NA | TRBJ1-5 | NA | TRBV6-2/TRBV6-3 | CASSYLSVNQPQHF | TGTGCCAGCAGTTACTTGTCGGTAAATCAGCCCCAGCATTTT
few | TRBJ1-1 | NA | TRBV7-9 | CASSLEGLATEAFF | TGTGCCAGCAGCTTAGAGGGACTGGCCACTGAAGCTTTCTTT
NA | TRBJ2-7 | NA | TRBV27 | CASCPEQYF | TGTGCCAGCTGTCCCGAGCAGTACTTC
NA | TRBJ2-1 | TRBD2 | TRBV20-1 | CSALGTSGRTDEQFF | TGCAGTGCTCTGGGGACTAGCGGGAGGACCGATGAGCAGTTCTTC
few | TRBJ2-5 | NA | TRBV20-1 | CSAGDKNKETQYF | TGCAGTGCGGGGGACAAGAACAAAGAGACCCAGTACTTC
few | TRBJ1-1 | NA | TRBV5-4 | CASSEGRGTEAFF | TGTGCCAGCAGCGAGGGACGGGGAACTGAAGCTTTCTTT
few | TRBJ2-7 | TRBD1 | TRBV7-9 | CASSLVYGTGIYEQYF | TGTGCCAGCAGCTTAGTCTATGGGACAGGGATCTACGAGCAGTACTTC
NA | TRBJ1-5 | NA | TRBV6-1 | CASTKVGMQINQPQHF | TGTGCCAGCACGAAGGTGGGGATGCAAATAAATCAGCCCCAGCATTTT